This T cell receptor (beta chain) derives from a study of cytomegalovirus exposure and HLA in healthy donors. Whole-study findings and limits: The classifier, whose performance was assessed in both the original and validation cohorts, reportedly diagnosed cytomegalovirus status with high specificity and sensitivity. In presence/absence analyses, roughly uniform sequencing depth across donors was assumed. Testing in vitro showed a few CMV-associated chains specific for CMV antigens.

With 3 bases removed from V and 3 bases from J, the gap between germline ends came to 7 bases. Germline V gene sequence: CDR1 SGHKS, CDR2 YYEKEE (reference sequence). This CDR3 is 12 amino acids long. Primers for the PCR totalled 60 Vbeta and 13 Jbeta. The assay was immunoSEQ multiplex PCR, and TCRdb's table has in-frame clones only and misses some. The table has 130,000 to 150,000 clones, approximately 70% seen once; the top ten hold about an eighth. Points on this clone: Its antigen is unknown.

Specimen: PBMCs. The chain joins TRBV5-5 to TRBJ2-7, with D perhaps matching TRBD1 (5 bases). The sequence derives from a human donor in good health. The CDR3 protein is CASSSDSYEQYF. CDR3 DNA: TGTGCCAGCAGCTCCGACAGCTACGAGCAGTACTTC.